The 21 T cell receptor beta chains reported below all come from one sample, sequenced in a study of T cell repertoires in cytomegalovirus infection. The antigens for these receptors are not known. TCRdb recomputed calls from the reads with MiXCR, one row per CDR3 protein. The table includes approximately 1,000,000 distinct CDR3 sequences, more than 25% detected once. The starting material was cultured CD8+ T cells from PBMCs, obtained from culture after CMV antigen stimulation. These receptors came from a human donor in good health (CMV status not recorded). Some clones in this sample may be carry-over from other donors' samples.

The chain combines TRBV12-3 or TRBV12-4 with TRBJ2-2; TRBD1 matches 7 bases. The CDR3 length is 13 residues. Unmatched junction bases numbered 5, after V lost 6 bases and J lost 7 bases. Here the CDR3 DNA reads TGTGCCAGCAGCTACCAGGGGGTCGGGGAGCTGTTTTTT. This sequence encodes CASSYQGVGELFF.

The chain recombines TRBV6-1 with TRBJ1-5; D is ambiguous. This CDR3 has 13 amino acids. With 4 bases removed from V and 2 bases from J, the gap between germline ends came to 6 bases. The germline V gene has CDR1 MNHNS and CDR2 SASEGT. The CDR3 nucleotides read TGTGCCAGCAGTGCCCTAGGCAATCAGCCCCAGCATTTT. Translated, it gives CASSALGNQPQHF.

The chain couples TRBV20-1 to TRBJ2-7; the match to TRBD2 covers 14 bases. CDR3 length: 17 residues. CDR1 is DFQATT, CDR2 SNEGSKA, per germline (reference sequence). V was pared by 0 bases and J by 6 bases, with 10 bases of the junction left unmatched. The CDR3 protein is CSARDPRLAGGRAEQYV. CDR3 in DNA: TGCAGTGCTAGAGACCCCCGACTAGCGGGGGGGAGAGCCGAGCAGTACGTC.

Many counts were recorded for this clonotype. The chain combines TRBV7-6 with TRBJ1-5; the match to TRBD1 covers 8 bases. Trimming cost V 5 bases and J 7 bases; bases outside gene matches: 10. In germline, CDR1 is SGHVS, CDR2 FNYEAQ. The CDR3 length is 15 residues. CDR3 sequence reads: CASSRGQGIGQPQHF. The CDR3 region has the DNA TGTGCCAGCAGCCGAGGACAGGGAATAGGGCAGCCCCAGCATTTT.

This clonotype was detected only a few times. The CDR3 bases are TGTGCCAGCAGCCCAGGACAACGCTATAATTCACCCCTCCACTTT. Protein sequence: CASSPGQRYNSPLHF. V gene TRBV27 combines with J gene TRBJ1-6; the D gene is possibly TRBD1 (5 bases). The CDR3 covers 15 residues. The germline CDR1 and CDR2 sequences are MNHEY and SMNVEV (reference sequence). V was pared by 6 bases and J by 3 bases, with 12 bases between.

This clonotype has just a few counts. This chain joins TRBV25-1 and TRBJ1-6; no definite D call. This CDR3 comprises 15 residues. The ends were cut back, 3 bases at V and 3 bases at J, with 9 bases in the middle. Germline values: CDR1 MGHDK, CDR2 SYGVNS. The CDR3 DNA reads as TGTGCCAGCAGTGACCCCCGGGGCTATAATTCACCCCTCCACTTT. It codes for CASSDPRGYNSPLHF.

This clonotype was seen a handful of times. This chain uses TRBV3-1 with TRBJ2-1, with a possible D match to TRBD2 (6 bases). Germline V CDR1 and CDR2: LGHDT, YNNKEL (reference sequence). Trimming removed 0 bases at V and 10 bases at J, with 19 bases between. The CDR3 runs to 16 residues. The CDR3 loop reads CASSQEEGTAQWEQFF. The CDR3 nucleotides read TGTGCCAGCAGCCAAGAGGAGGGAACCGCACAATGGGAGCAGTTCTTC.

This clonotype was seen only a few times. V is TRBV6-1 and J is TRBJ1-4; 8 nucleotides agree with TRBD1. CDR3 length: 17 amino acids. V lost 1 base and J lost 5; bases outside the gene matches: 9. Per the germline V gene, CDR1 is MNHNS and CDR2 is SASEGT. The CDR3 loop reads CASSEDETGVLNEKLFF. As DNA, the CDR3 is TGTGCCAGCAGTGAAGATGAGACAGGGGTTCTAAATGAAAAACTGTTTTTT.

The CDR3 DNA follows: TGCGCCAGCCGGGACAGGGAAGACGAGCAGTACTTC. It yields the protein CASRDREDEQYF. The chain couples TRBV5-1 to TRBJ2-7; 9 bases agree with TRBD1. The CDR3 has 12 amino acids. V lost 7 bases, J lost 5 bases, and 4 bases stayed unmatched. In germline, CDR1 is SGHRS, CDR2 YFSETQ.

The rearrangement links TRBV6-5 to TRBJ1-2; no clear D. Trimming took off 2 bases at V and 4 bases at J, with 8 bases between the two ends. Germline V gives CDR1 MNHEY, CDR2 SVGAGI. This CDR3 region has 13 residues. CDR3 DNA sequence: TGTGCCAGCAGTTACGCCCAGTCCTATGGCTACACCTTC. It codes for CASSYAQSYGYTF.

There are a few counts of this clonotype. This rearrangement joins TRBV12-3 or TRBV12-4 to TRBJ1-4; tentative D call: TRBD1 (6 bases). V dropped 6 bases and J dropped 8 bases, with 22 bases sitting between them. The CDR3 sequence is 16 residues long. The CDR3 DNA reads TGTGCCAGCAGCGTCGGACAGACGGACACTAGAGAAAAACTGTTTTTT. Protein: CASSVGQTDTREKLFF.

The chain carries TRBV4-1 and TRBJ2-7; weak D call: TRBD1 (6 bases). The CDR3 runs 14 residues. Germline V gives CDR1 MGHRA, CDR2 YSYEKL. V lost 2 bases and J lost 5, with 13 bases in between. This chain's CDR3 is CASSQPGAGNEQYF. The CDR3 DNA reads TGCGCCAGCAGCCAACCAGGGGCCGGCAACGAGCAGTACTTC.

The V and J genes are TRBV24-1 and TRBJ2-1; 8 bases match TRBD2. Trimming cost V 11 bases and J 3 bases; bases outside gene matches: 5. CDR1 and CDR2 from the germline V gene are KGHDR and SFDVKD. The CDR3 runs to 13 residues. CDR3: CARVAGSYNEQFF. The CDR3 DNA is TGTGCCAGAGTAGCGGGAAGCTACAATGAGCAGTTCTTC.

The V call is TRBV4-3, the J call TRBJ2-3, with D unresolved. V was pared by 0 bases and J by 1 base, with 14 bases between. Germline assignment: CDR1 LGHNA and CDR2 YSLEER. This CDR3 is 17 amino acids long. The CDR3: CASSQDLAQVGTDTQYF. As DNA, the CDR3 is TGCGCCAGCAGCCAAGATTTGGCTCAGGTCGGCACAGATACGCAGTATTTT.

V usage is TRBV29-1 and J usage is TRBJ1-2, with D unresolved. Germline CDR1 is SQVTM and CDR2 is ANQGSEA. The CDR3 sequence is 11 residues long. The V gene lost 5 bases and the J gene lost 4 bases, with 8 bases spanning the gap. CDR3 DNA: TGCAGCGTTACCGAAATCTATGGCTACACCTTC. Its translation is CSVTEIYGYTF.

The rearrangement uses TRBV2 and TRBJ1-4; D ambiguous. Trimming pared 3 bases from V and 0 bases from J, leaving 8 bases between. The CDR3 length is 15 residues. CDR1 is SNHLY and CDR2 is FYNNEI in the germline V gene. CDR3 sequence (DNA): TGTGCCAGCAGTGAGGAGATCACAACTAATGAAAAACTGTTTTTT. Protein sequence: CASSEEITTNEKLFF.

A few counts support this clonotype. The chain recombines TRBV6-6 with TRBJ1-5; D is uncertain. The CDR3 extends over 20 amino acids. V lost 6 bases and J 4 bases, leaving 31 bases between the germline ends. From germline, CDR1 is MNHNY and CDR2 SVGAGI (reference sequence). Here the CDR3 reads CASSFYPGKTEAVINQPQHF. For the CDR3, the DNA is TGTGCCAGCAGCTTTTACCCGGGGAAAACTGAGGCGGTGATTAATCAGCCCCAGCATTTT.

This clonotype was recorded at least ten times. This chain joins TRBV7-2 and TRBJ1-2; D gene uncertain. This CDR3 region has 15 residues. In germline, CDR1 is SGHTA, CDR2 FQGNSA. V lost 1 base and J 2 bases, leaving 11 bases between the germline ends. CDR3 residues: CASSLGLGINYGYTF. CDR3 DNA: TGTGCCAGCAGCTTAGGTCTAGGCATAAACTATGGCTACACCTTC.

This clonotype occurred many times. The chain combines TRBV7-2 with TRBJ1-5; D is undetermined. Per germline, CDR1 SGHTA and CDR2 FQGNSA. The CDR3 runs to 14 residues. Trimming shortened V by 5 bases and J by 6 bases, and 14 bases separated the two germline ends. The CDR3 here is CASSPLSRGQPQHF. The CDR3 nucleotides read TGTGCCAGCAGCCCACTTAGCCGGGGTCAGCCCCAGCATTTT.

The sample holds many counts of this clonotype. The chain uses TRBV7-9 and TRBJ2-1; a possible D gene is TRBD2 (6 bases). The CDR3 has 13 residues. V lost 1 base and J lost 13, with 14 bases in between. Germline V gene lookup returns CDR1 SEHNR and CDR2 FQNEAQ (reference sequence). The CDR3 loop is CASSLVGDLHQFF. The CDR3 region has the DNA TGTGCCAGCAGCTTAGTGGGGGACTTGCACCAGTTCTTC. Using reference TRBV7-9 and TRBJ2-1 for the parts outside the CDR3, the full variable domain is DTGVSQNPRHKITKRGQNVTFRCDPISEHNRLYWYRQTLGQGPEFLTYFQNEAQLEKSRLLSDRFSAERPKGSFSTLEIQRTEQGDSAMYLCASSLVGDLHQFFGPGTRLTVL.

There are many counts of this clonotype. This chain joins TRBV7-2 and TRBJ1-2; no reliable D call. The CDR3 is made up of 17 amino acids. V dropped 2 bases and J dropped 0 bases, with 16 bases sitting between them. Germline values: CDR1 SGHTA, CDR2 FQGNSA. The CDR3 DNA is TGTGCCAGCAGCTTACGACTGGGTGAGGTGACTAACTATGGCTACACCTTC. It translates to CASSLRLGEVTNYGYTF.